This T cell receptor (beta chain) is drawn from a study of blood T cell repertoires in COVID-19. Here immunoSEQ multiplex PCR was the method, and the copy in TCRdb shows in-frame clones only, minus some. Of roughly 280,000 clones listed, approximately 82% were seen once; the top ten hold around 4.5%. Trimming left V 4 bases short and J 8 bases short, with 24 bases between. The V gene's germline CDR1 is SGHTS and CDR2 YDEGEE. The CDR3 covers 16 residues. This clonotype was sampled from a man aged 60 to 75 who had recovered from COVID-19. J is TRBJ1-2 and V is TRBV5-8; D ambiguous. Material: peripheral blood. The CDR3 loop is CASSKTGRLTRGGYTF. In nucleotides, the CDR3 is TGTGCCAGCAGCAAAACCGGGCGCTTAACAAGAGGGGGCTACACCTTC.